The T cell receptor beta chain described here comes from a study of T cell repertoires in cytomegalovirus infection. Notes on this clonotype: Its specificity is unknown.

TCRdb reprocessed the reads with MiXCR, giving one entry per CDR3 protein. Among around 750,000 distinct CDR3 sequences listed, 30% to 35% were seen once. This specimen was cultured CD8+ T cells from PBMCs, taken from culture after CMV antigen stimulation. The receptor's source is a human donor in good health (CMV status not recorded). Some clones in this sample may be carry-over from other donors' samples.

In DNA form, the CDR3 reads TGCGCCAGCAGTGTGTATAACCTACAAGGTACTGAAGCTTTCTTT. It codes for CASSVYNLQGTEAFF. The genes are TRBV5-1 and TRBJ1-1; D ambiguous. Germline V gene data show CDR1 as SGHRS and CDR2 as YFSETQ. This CDR3 contains 15 residues. Trimming pared 5 bases from V and 5 bases from J, leaving 19 bases between.